The sequence of this TCR beta chain was determined in a study of cytomegalovirus exposure and HLA in healthy donors. PCR used 60 Vbeta primers and 13 Jbeta primers. Per the original methods: Later, roughly 86 million unique TCR beta chains were counted in an analysis, and about 10 million of them were shared. Using immunoSEQ multiplex PCR, the repertoire was profiled, and TCRdb retains in-frame clones only, with some absent. V, J and clone size derive from that table, while D and trimming were established from the DNA sequence. The sample has about 150,000 clones, around 80% seen once. This TCR came from a boy aged 2-9 years in good health and CMV-seronegative. Sample: PBMCs.

The CDR3 bases are TGTGCTAGTGGTCAATTAGCGGGAGCCTACGAGCAGTACTTC. Amino acid sequence: CASGQLAGAYEQYF. The V and J genes are TRBV12-5 and TRBJ2-7, with 9 bases matching TRBD2. Per germline, CDR1 LGHNT and CDR2 FRNRAP. V lost 5 bases and J lost 2; bases outside the gene matches: 4. The CDR3 is made up of 14 amino acids.